This TCR beta chain appears in the sequencing data of a study of blood T cell repertoires in COVID-19. Study-wide context: The United States, Italy and Spain were the sources of the acute and convalescent COVID-19 samples. PBMCs, B-cell-depleted T cells, or T cells provided the cDNA or gDNA that made up the material.

This table comes from immunoSEQ multiplex PCR, and its TCRdb copy is limited to in-frame clones, with some not included. Of around 26,000 clones in the sample, roughly 84% were seen once. CDR3 size: 15 residues. V shed 3 bases and J 1 base; nucleotides not matched to a gene: 4. Germline V gene lookup returns CDR1 SGHRS and CDR2 YFSETQ. The chain couples TRBV5-1 to TRBJ2-1, with TRBD1 identical over 7 bases. Sequencing was done on a sample of peripheral blood. This receptor was obtained from a human donor in a cohort sampled during active COVID-19. The CDR3, as DNA: TGCGCCAGCAGCTCACCGGGACAGTCCTACAATGAGCAGTTCTTC. It translates to CASSSPGQSYNEQFF.